Following are 8 T cell receptor beta chains from one sample sequenced in a study of low-dose radiotherapy and immunotherapy resistance in tumors. TRAV- and TRBV-specific primers primed first-strand cDNA, covering alpha and beta chains. Using a constant-region primer together with a V-primer adapter, TCRs were subjected to roughly 20 PCR cycles of amplification. From the reads, TCRdb called clonotypes with MiXCR, one entry per CDR3 protein. The table lists about 97,000 distinct CDR3 sequences, 20% of them singletons. Noted time point: after trial treatment. Treatment here: LDRT plus nivolumab, ipilimumab, low-dose cyclophosphamide and aspirin (RACIN trial). This specimen consisted of PBMCs, obtained after low-dose radiotherapy plus immunotherapy. The source of these receptors is a male donor with prostate cancer.

This clonotype was found many times. The genes are TRBV11-3 and TRBJ2-2; D uncertain. This CDR3 has 13 residues. V dropped 4 bases and J dropped 8 bases, with 11 bases sitting between them. The germline gives CDR1 SGHNT, CDR2 YENEEA. CDR3 in amino acids: CASSSSHPGELFF. CDR3 DNA sequence: TGTGCCAGCAGCTCGAGTCACCCGGGGGAGCTGTTTTTT.

Note on this clonotype: It may be a read error: a sequence one base away is much more abundant. The CDR3 nucleotides read TGTGCCAGCAGCCGAAGGAAGGGGGGGACCACAGATACGCAGTATTTT. Its protein product is CASSRRKGGTTDTQYF. The chain carries TRBV6-8 and TRBJ2-3, with D perhaps TRBD2 (7 bases). Germline V CDR1 and CDR2: MNHGY, SAAAGT. The V end was cut by 6 bases, the J end by 2 bases, with 18 bases between. This CDR3 spans 16 amino acids.

This clonotype was observed at least ten times. This chain links TRBV19 with TRBJ1-5, with TRBD1 as a possible D gene (6 bases). Germline V lookup: CDR1 LNHDA, CDR2 SQIVND (reference sequence). Between the trimmed V and J ends, which lost 3 bases and 5 bases, there was a span of 14 bases. The CDR3 spans 15 residues. CDR3 loop: CASSIWKGEDQPQHF. Written as DNA, the CDR3 is TGTGCCAGTAGTATTTGGAAGGGGGAGGATCAGCCCCAGCATTTT.

This clonotype has a count of ten or more. The rearrangement joins TRBV6-6 to TRBJ2-2, with 8 bases fitting TRBD1. The J segment lost 6 bases and the V segment lost 2 bases, leaving 2 bases of the junction unmatched. The CDR3 is 14 residues long. Germline V CDR1 and CDR2: MNHNY, SVGAGI (reference sequence). The CDR3, as DNA: TGTGCCAGCAGTTACGGGGGACAGGCCGGGGAGCTGTTTTTT. This codes for CASSYGGQAGELFF.

This clonotype has at least ten counts. V gene TRBV6-5 combines with J gene TRBJ1-5; 9 nucleotides match TRBD1. The CDR3 is 15 amino acids. V dropped 6 bases and J dropped 6; count of bases not matched to a gene: 9. In germline, CDR1 is MNHEY, CDR2 SVGAGI. CDR3 nucleotide sequence: TGTGCCAGCAGAGTCTCACAGGGGGCAGGTCAGCCCCAGCATTTT. Amino acid sequence: CASRVSQGAGQPQHF.

This clonotype appeared many times. CDR3 coding DNA: TGTGCCATCACCCCCACGGGACAGGGCTCCTACGAGCAGTACTTC. Protein product: CAITPTGQGSYEQYF. The V call is TRBV10-3, the J call TRBJ2-7, with TRBD1 matching over 9 bases. Germline CDR1 ENHRY, CDR2 SYGVKD. V was clipped by 7 bases and J by 0 bases; unmatched bases: 7. The CDR3 is made up of 15 amino acids.

The chain recombines TRBV19 with TRBJ2-7; no firm D call. This CDR3 spans 15 amino acids. V shed 1 base and J shed 0 bases, with 10 bases lying between them. From germline, CDR1 is LNHDA and CDR2 SQIVND (reference sequence). CDR3 sequence: CASSIVVGPSYEQYF. CDR3 in DNA: TGTGCCAGTAGTATAGTGGTCGGGCCCTCCTACGAGCAGTACTTC.

This clonotype was observed at least ten times. The chain employs TRBV3-1 and TRBJ2-1, with no clear D. Trimming took 3 bases from V and 6 from J, leaving 12 bases between them. This CDR3 is 14 amino acids long. Germline V CDR1 and CDR2: LGHDT, YNNKEL (reference sequence). The CDR3 sequence: CASSHSSVGNEQFF. The CDR3 nucleotides are TGTGCCAGCAGCCACTCCTCTGTGGGCAATGAGCAGTTCTTC.